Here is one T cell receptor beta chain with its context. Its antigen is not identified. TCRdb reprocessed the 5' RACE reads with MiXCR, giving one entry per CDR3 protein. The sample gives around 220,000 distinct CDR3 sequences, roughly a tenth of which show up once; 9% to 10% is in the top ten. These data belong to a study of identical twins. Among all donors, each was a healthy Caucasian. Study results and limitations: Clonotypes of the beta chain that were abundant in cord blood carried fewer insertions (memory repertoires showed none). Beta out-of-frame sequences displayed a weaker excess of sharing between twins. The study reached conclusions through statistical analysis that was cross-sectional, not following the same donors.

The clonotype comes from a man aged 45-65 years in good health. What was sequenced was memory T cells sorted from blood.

CDR3: CASSLERQTEAFF. DNA of the CDR3: TGTGCCAGCAGCTTAGAGCGGCAGACTGAAGCTTTCTTT. The chain recombines TRBV11-2 with TRBJ1-1, with D unresolved. V dropped 0 bases and J dropped 5 bases, with 7 bases sitting between them. Germline lookup yields CDR1 SGHAT and CDR2 FQNNGV. This CDR3 is 13 amino acids long.